The 7 T cell receptor beta chains in this list originate from one sample, sequenced in a study of blood T cell repertoires in COVID-19. Sequencing was performed with immunoSEQ multiplex PCR; in TCRdb, only in-frame clones are kept and a portion is missing. Among about 250,000 clones listed, about 82% were seen once. Source material: peripheral blood. The receptors originated from a woman older than 75 with COVID-19, enrolled during active disease.

V gene TRBV7-9 combines with J gene TRBJ1-3; possibly TRBD1 for D (5 bases). CDR1 SEHNR and CDR2 FQNEAQ come from the germline V gene (reference sequence). V lost 1 base and J 0 bases, leaving 7 bases between the germline ends. CDR3 size: 15 residues. CDR3 DNA: TGTGCCAGCAGCTTAGGCAGGGCCTCTGGAAACACCATATATTTT. This encodes CASSLGRASGNTIYF.

This clone was observed a single time. The V call is TRBV28, the J call TRBJ1-2; D is undetermined. CDR3 length equals 16 residues. The germline V gene encodes CDR1 MDHEN and CDR2 SYDVKM. V was clipped by 10 bases and J by 3 bases, with 24 bases between them. The CDR3 sequence: CAIIATTGHNYYGYTF. The CDR3 nucleotides are TGTGCCATCATCGCTACGACTGGCCACAACTACTATGGCTACACCTTC.

The chain carries TRBV7-9 and TRBJ1-1; 7 bases line up with TRBD1. CDR1 SEHNR and CDR2 FQNEAQ come from the germline V gene (reference sequence). J gave up 10 bases and V 5 bases, and 7 bases lay outside the gene matches. This CDR3 region has 12 residues. Written as DNA, the CDR3 is TGTGCCAGCAGCCCCGACAGGGAGCCAGCTTTCTTT. Translating gives CASSPDREPAFF.

The chain employs TRBV23-1 and TRBJ1-6; D gene uncertain. TRBV23-1 is filed as an ORF, its function uncertain. The CDR3 loop spans 17 amino acids. The V gene lost 3 bases and the J gene lost 0 bases, with 12 bases spanning the gap. CDR3 DNA sequence: TGCGCCAGCAGTCACTTTGGCTTAAGCTCCTATAATTCACCCCTCCACTTT. Translating it yields CASSHFGLSSYNSPLHF.

This chain joins TRBV28 and TRBJ1-2, with a weak D call TRBD1 (5 bases). Germline V lookup: CDR1 MDHEN, CDR2 SYDVKM. The CDR3 covers 12 residues. Trimming removed 8 bases at V and 4 bases at J, with 11 bases between. This CDR3 is CASWGSSYGYTF. The DNA of the CDR3 is TGTGCCAGCTGGGGCAGCAGCTATGGCTACACCTTC.

CDR3 region: CASSTTGGTQYF. CDR3 coding DNA: TGTGCCAGTAGTACGACGGGGGGGACCCAGTACTTC. This chain uses TRBV19 with TRBJ2-5, with 7 bases fitting TRBD2. The CDR3 has 12 residues. V lost 4 bases to trimming and J lost 7 bases; unmatched junction nucleotides: 3. Per the germline V gene, CDR1 is LNHDA and CDR2 is SQIVND (reference sequence).

This rearrangement joins TRBV19 to TRBJ1-2, with TRBD1 identical over 7 bases. In germline, CDR1 is LNHDA, CDR2 SQIVND (reference sequence). The length of the CDR3 is 13 residues. The V segment lost 4 bases and the J segment 7 bases; nucleotides outside the gene matches: 6. The CDR3 sequence is CASSTTGVGGYTF. Here the CDR3 DNA reads TGTGCCAGTAGTACCACAGGGGTGGGTGGCTACACCTTC.